These 11 T cell receptor beta chains share one sample of origin, sequenced in a study of blood T cell repertoires in COVID-19. TCRdb's table, derived via immunoSEQ multiplex PCR, lists solely in-frame clones and lacks some. The sample has 300,000 to 400,000 clones, around 83% seen once. What was sequenced was peripheral blood. All receptors derive from a man younger than 45 with active or convalescent COVID-19.

Worth noting for this clone: Other DNA sequences of this sample code for an identical CDR3. This chain joins TRBV5-1 and TRBJ2-5; D call uncertain. The CDR3 extends over 13 amino acids. Germline lookup yields CDR1 SGHRS and CDR2 YFSETQ. Trimming cost V 0 bases and J 1 base, with 4 bases left between them. The CDR3 sequence: CASSLGAQETQYF. Here the CDR3 DNA reads TGCGCCAGCAGCTTGGGGGCCCAAGAGACCCAGTACTTC.

The rearrangement links TRBV19 to TRBJ2-2; D not resolved. The germline V gene encodes CDR1 LNHDA and CDR2 SQIVND (reference sequence). V was clipped by 6 bases and J by 2 bases, with 10 bases between them. This CDR3 is built from 14 residues. CDR3 amino acids: CASRTQINTGELFF. The CDR3 region has the DNA TGTGCCAGTAGGACACAGATAAACACCGGGGAGCTGTTTTTT.

The chain's CDR3 is CASRPKSGQFLDFEAFF. The CDR3 DNA is TGCGCCAGCAGACCTAAATCGGGACAGTTTTTAGATTTTGAAGCTTTCTTT. The chain links TRBV10-1 to TRBJ1-1, with TRBD1 identical over 7 bases. CDR3 length: 17 amino acids. V was clipped by 6 bases and J by 7 bases; unmatched bases: 20. Germline V gene lookup returns CDR1 WNHNN and CDR2 SYGVQD (reference sequence).

A few counts support this clone. The genes are TRBV5-6 and TRBJ1-4; TRBD1 is a possible D gene (5 bases). Per the germline V gene, CDR1 is SGHDT and CDR2 is YYEEEE. This CDR3 is built from 15 residues. V lost 2 bases to trimming and J lost 7 bases, with 15 bases between them. The DNA of the CDR3 is TGTGCCAGCAGCTTCACTCAGGGCGTTGGTGAAAAACTGTTTTTT. Residues: CASSFTQGVGEKLFF.

This rearrangement joins TRBV11-2 to TRBJ2-2; 9 nucleotides agree with TRBD1. This CDR3 spans 15 amino acids. Germline CDR1 reads SGHAT; CDR2 reads FQNNGV. V was pared by 2 bases and J by 4 bases, with 2 bases of the junction left unmatched. In DNA, the CDR3 is TGTGCCAGCAGCTTATTGACAGGGGGCACCGGGGAGCTGTTTTTT. This sequence encodes CASSLLTGGTGELFF.

This chain joins TRBV5-5 and TRBJ1-1, with D perhaps TRBD1 (5 bases). V was cut by 1 base and J by 10 bases, with 17 bases left in between. The CDR3 runs 14 residues. Germline V lookup: CDR1 SGHKS, CDR2 YYEKEE (reference sequence). The CDR3 is CASSLLQEGAGAFF. Written as DNA, the CDR3 is TGTGCCAGCAGCTTGCTCCAGGAAGGGGCCGGAGCTTTCTTT.

This chain joins TRBV5-1 and TRBJ1-2; 8 bases map to TRBD1. The CDR3 is made up of 19 amino acids. The V gene end was trimmed by 0 bases and the J gene end by 6 bases; junction bases not matched to a gene: 19. Germline V CDR1 and CDR2: SGHRS, YFSETQ. CDR3 sequence reads: CASSLALRMSTTGVNGYTF. The CDR3 nucleotides read TGCGCCAGCAGCTTGGCCTTAAGGATGTCCACGACAGGGGTTAATGGCTACACCTTC.

The chain links TRBV19 to TRBJ2-3; 8 nucleotides match TRBD2. V lost 2 bases, J lost 6 bases, and 7 bases stayed unmatched. CDR3 size: 15 residues. Looked up from germline, CDR1 is LNHDA and CDR2 is SQIVND (reference sequence). DNA for the CDR3: TGTGCCAGTAGTATAAGCGGGAGAACCGGGGATACGCAGTATTTT. Encoded protein: CASSISGRTGDTQYF.

There are a few counts of this clone. This chain joins TRBV5-1 and TRBJ1-2; no clear D. Trimming pared 0 bases from V and 4 bases from J, leaving 10 bases between. Germline V gives CDR1 SGHRS, CDR2 YFSETQ. CDR3 length: 14 residues. CDR3 in DNA: TGCGCCAGCAGCTTGGTTTCCGTATTCTATGGCTACACCTTC. Translation gives CASSLVSVFYGYTF.

The J gene is TRBJ1-5, the V gene TRBV29-1, with TRBD1 matching over 7 bases. The CDR3 is made up of 14 amino acids. Germline CDR1 and CDR2: SQVTM and ANQGSEA. The V gene end was trimmed by 5 bases and the J gene end by 2 bases; junction bases not matched to a gene: 6. In nucleotides, the CDR3 is TGCAGCGTTAGACAGGGAGGCGGCAATCAGCCCCAGCATTTT. Protein: CSVRQGGGNQPQHF.

The chain carries TRBV14 and TRBJ2-3; 11 bases are a match to TRBD2. Germline CDR1 and CDR2: SGHDN and FVKESK. The CDR3 spans 15 residues. V was clipped by 4 bases and J by 3 bases; unmatched bases: 3. The DNA of the CDR3 is TGTGCCAGCAGCCGCGGGACTAGCGGTACAGATACGCAGTATTTT. Its translation: CASSRGTSGTDTQYF.